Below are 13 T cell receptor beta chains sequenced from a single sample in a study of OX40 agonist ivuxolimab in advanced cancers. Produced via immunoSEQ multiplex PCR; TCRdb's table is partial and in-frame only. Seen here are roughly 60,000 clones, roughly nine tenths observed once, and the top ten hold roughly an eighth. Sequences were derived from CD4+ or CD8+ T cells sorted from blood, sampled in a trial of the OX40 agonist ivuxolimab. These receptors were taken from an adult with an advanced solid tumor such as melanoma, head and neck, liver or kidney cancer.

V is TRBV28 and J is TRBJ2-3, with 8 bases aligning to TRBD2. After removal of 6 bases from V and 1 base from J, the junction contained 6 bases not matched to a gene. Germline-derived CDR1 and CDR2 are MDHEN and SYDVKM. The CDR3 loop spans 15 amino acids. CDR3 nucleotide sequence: TGTGCCAGCAGAGCTAGCGGGTGGGGCACAGATACGCAGTATTTT. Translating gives CASRASGWGTDTQYF.

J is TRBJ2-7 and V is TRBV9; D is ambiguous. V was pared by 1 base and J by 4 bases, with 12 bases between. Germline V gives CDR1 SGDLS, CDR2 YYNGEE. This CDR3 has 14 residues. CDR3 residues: CASSVQDQDYEQYF. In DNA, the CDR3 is TGTGCCAGCAGCGTACAAGACCAAGATTACGAGCAGTACTTC.

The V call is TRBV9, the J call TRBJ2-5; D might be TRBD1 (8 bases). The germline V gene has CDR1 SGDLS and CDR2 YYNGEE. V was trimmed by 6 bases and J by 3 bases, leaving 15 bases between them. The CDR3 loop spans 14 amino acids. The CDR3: CASTSTGGEETQYF. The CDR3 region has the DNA TGTGCCAGCACCTCTACAGGGGGGGAAGAGACCCAGTACTTC.

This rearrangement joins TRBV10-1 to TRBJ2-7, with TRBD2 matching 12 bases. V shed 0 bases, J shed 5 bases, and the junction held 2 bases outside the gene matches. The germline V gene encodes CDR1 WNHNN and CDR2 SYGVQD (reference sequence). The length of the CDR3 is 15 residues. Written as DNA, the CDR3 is TGCGCCAGCAGTGAGTCGGCTAGCGGGAGGGACGAGCAGTACTTC. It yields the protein CASSESASGRDEQYF.

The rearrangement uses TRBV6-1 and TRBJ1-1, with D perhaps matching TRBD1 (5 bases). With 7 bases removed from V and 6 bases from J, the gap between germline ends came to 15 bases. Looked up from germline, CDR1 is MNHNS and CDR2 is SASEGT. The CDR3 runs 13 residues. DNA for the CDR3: TGTGCCAGCACCCTCTACAGGAGTCCTGAAGCTTTCTTT. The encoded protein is CASTLYRSPEAFF.

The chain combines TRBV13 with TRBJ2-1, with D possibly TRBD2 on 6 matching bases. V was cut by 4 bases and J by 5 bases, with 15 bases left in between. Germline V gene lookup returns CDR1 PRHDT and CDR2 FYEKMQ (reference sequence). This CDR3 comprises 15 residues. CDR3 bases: TGTGCCAGCAGCTCTTCGGGAGCTCTGAACAATGAGCAGTTCTTC. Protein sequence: CASSSSGALNNEQFF.

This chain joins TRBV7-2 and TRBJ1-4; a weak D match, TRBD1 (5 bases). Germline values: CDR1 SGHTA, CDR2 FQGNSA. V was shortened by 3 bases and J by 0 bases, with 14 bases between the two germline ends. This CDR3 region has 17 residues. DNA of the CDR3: TGTGCCAGCAGCTTGTCAGGGTTGGTAGCAACTAATGAAAAACTGTTTTTT. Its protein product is CASSLSGLVATNEKLFF.

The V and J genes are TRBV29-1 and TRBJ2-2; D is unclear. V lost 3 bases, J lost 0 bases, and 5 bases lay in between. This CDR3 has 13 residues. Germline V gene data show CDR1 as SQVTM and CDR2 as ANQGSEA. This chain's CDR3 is CSVEAANTGELFF. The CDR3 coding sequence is TGCAGCGTTGAGGCAGCGAACACCGGGGAGCTGTTTTTT.

CDR3: CASSLSPGLEQYF. The CDR3 DNA reads TGTGCCAGCAGCTTGTCTCCGGGACTTGAGCAGTACTTC. The J gene is TRBJ2-5, the V gene TRBV7-6, with D maybe TRBD2 (6 bases). CDR1 SGHVS and CDR2 FNYEAQ come from the germline V gene. V was clipped by 3 bases and J by 11 bases, with 16 bases between them. The CDR3 contains 13 residues.

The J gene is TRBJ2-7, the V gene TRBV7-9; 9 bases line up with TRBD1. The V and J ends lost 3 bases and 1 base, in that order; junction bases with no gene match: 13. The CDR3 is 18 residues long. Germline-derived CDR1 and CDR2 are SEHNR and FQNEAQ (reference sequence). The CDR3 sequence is CASSLNTPGQGLSYEQYF. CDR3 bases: TGTGCCAGCAGCTTGAATACCCCGGGACAGGGTCTTTCCTACGAGCAGTACTTC.

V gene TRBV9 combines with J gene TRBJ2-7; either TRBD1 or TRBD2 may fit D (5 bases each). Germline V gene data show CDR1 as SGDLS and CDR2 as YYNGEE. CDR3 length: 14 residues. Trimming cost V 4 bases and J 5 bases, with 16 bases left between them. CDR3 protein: CASSPHGDADEQYF. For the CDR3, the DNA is TGTGCCAGCAGCCCCCACGGGGACGCCGACGAGCAGTACTTC.

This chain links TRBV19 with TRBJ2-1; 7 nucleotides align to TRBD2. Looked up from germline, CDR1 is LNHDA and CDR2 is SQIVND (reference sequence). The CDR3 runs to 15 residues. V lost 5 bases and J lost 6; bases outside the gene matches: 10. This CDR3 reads CASSPRRGLFNEQFF. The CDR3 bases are TGTGCCAGTAGTCCCAGGCGGGGGTTATTCAATGAGCAGTTCTTC.

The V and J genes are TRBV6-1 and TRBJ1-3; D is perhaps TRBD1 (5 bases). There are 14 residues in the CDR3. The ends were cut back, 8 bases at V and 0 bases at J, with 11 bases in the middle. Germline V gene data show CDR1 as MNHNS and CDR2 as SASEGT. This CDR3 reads CASGGDGSGNTIYF. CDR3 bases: TGTGCCAGCGGGGGGGATGGCTCTGGAAACACCATATATTTT.